These T cell receptor beta chains were read from a single sample in a study of T cell repertoires in cytomegalovirus infection. Antigens for these TCRs are unknown. TCRdb re-called the reads through MiXCR, storing one row per CDR3 protein. The sample consists of about 740,000 distinct CDR3 sequences, 30% to 35% of them appearing once. The input for sequencing was cultured PBMCs, taken from culture after CMV antigen stimulation. The receptors come from a human donor in good health (CMV status not recorded). Some clones in this sample may be carry-over from other donors' samples. Each CDR3 is given with its conserved first and last residue. Fields, in order: J gene, clone size, CDR3 length, D gene, V gene, CDR3 DNA, CDR3 protein. D genes are given only for firm matches. The size field is filled for only some rows; it gives once, few, many or a size class.

J: TRBJ2-3
size: few
length: 14
D: TRBD2
V: TRBV5-1
DNA: TGCGCCAGCAGCTTACTAGCGGACCCAGATACGCAGTATTTT
CDR3: CASSLLADPDTQYF

J: TRBJ2-1
size: few
length: 14
D: -
V: TRBV27
DNA: TGTGCCAGCAGTAGCCCCGGGCATTACAATGAGCAGTTCTTC
CDR3: CASSSPGHYNEQFF

J: TRBJ2-7
size: -
length: 14
D: -
V: TRBV28
DNA: TGTGCCAGCAGTGGGGCAGGGGAGGCCTACGAGCGGTACTTC
CDR3: CASSGAGEAYERYF

J: TRBJ2-7
size: few
length: 13
D: -
V: TRBV7-2
DNA: TGTGCCAGCAGCCGCGAAATACCCTACGAGCAGTACTTC
CDR3: CASSREIPYEQYF

J: TRBJ2-5
size: -
length: 15
D: -
V: TRBV7-6
DNA: TGTGCCAGCAGCCAAGGACTGTTGGGCCAAGAGACCCAGTACTTC
CDR3: CASSQGLLGQETQYF

J: TRBJ2-5
size: few
length: 16
D: TRBD2
V: TRBV7-8
DNA: TGTGCCAGCAGCTTCTCTAGCGGGAGTGGTATAGAGACCCAGTACTTC
CDR3: CASSFSSGSGIETQYF

J: TRBJ2-7
size: once
length: 11
D: -
V: TRBV29-1
DNA: TGCAGCGTGCAGGGGGGCGACGAGCAGTACTTC
CDR3: CSVQGGDEQYF

J: TRBJ1-6
size: few
length: 15
D: TRBD1
V: TRBV12-3/TRBV12-4
DNA: TGTGCCAGCAGTACCGGGACAGCGGGTAATTCACCCCTCCACTTT
CDR3: CASSTGTAGNSPLHF

J: TRBJ1-6
size: -
length: 21
D: -
V: TRBV6-5
DNA: TGTGCCAGCAGTTACTCGGGGTTGGGTCGACGATGGTTGGGAGATAATTCACCCCTCCACTTT
CDR3: CASSYSGLGRRWLGDNSPLHF

J: TRBJ1-3
size: many
length: 17
D: -
V: TRBV7-2
DNA: TGTGCCAGCAGCTCCTCCCCCCTGGGGCCCTCTGGAAACACCATATATTTT
CDR3: CASSSSPLGPSGNTIYF

J: TRBJ2-1
size: many
length: 18
D: TRBD2
V: TRBV7-9
DNA: TGTGCCAGCAGCCTCGGGACTAGCGGACCCCCTGTGGCGGATGAGCAGTTCTTC
CDR3: CASSLGTSGPPVADEQFF

J: TRBJ1-1
size: -
length: 17
D: -
V: TRBV3-1
DNA: TGTGCCAGCAGCCCCCCCCGAAATGGCCCTTACTACACTGAAGCTTTCTTT
CDR3: CASSPPRNGPYYTEAFF

J: TRBJ2-7
size: many
length: 16
D: TRBD2
V: TRBV7-2
DNA: TGTGCCAGCAGCCGTCTAGCGGGGGGGCTTACCTACGAGCAGTACTTC
CDR3: CASSRLAGGLTYEQYF

J: TRBJ2-5
size: few
length: 13
D: TRBD1
V: TRBV28
DNA: TGTGCCAGCCATTCCGACAGGGGAGAGACCCAGTACTTC
CDR3: CASHSDRGETQYF

J: TRBJ2-1
size: -
length: 15
D: TRBD1
V: TRBV27
DNA: TGTGCCAGCAGCCCACGGGACAGGGCGGACAATGAGCAGTTCTTC
CDR3: CASSPRDRADNEQFF

J: TRBJ2-7
size: many
length: 15
D: -
V: TRBV7-2
DNA: TGTGCCAGCAGCCCCCTTGGCGGGAAATCCTACGAGCAGTACTTC
CDR3: CASSPLGGKSYEQYF

J: TRBJ2-5
size: many
length: 16
D: TRBD2
V: TRBV11-2
DNA: TGTGCCAGCAGCCTCTGGCGGGGGGGCCCTCAAGAGACCCAGTACTTC
CDR3: CASSLWRGGPQETQYF

J: TRBJ1-4
size: -
length: 15
D: -
V: TRBV7-6
DNA: TGTGCCAGCAGCTTAATGCGGACCGCCAGTGAAAAACTGTTTTTT
CDR3: CASSLMRTASEKLFF

J: TRBJ2-5
size: many
length: 14
D: -
V: TRBV7-2
DNA: TGTGCCAGCAGCCCTAGCTGGGGGCAAGAGACCCAGTACTTC
CDR3: CASSPSWGQETQYF

J: TRBJ1-1
size: many
length: 13
D: -
V: TRBV7-2
DNA: TGTGCCAGCAGCTTAGGGTTCGAAAGAGTAGCTTTCTTT
CDR3: CASSLGFERVAFF

J: TRBJ2-1
size: few
length: 13
D: -
V: TRBV4-3
DNA: TGCGCCAGCAGCCAAGAGTGGGAGGACGAGCAGTTCTTC
CDR3: CASSQEWEDEQFF

J: TRBJ2-1
size: -
length: 19
D: TRBD2
V: TRBV12-5
DNA: TGTGCTAGTGGTTTGTCCCTCCGGGGGCTAGCGGGAGGAAGGGATGAGCAGTTCTTC
CDR3: CASGLSLRGLAGGRDEQFF

J: TRBJ1-2
size: few
length: 13
D: TRBD1
V: TRBV7-9
DNA: TGTGCCAGTAGACAGGGAATGAACTATGGCTACACCTTC
CDR3: CASRQGMNYGYTF

J: TRBJ2-7
size: -
length: 14
D: TRBD2
V: TRBV6-5
DNA: TGTGCCAGCAACCCGGGACTAAAGGGAGGCGAGCAGTACTTC
CDR3: CASNPGLKGGEQYF

J: TRBJ1-1
size: -
length: 13
D: -
V: TRBV6-1
DNA: TGTGCCAGCATGAGTAGAATTAACACTGAAGCTTTCTTT
CDR3: CASMSRINTEAFF

J: TRBJ1-2
size: many
length: 15
D: -
V: TRBV7-2
DNA: TGTGCCAGCAGCTTAGCGGATTCCCGGAAGGATGGCTACACCTTC
CDR3: CASSLADSRKDGYTF

J: TRBJ2-5
size: few
length: 15
D: -
V: TRBV12-3/TRBV12-4
DNA: TGTGCCAGCAGTTTGAGATCCCAGCTCCAAGAGACCCAGTACTTC
CDR3: CASSLRSQLQETQYF

J: TRBJ1-2
size: -
length: 13
D: -
V: TRBV9
DNA: TGTGCCAGCAGCGAGCCCCCCCTCTATGGCTACACCTTC
CDR3: CASSEPPLYGYTF

J: TRBJ1-2
size: -
length: 14
D: TRBD1
V: TRBV24-1
DNA: TGTGCCACCAGTGATCAACAGGGGTTCTATGGCTACACCTTC
CDR3: CATSDQQGFYGYTF

J: TRBJ1-2
size: few
length: 15
D: TRBD1
V: TRBV7-2
DNA: TGTGCCAGCAGCTTTAGAGGGACAGGAGACTATGGCTACACCTTC
CDR3: CASSFRGTGDYGYTF

J: TRBJ2-6
size: -
length: 17
D: -
V: TRBV9
DNA: TGTGCCAGCAGCGTTGACAGGTACCCCTCTGGGGCCAACGTCCTGACTTTC
CDR3: CASSVDRYPSGANVLTF

J: TRBJ1-6
size: few
length: 16
D: TRBD1
V: TRBV7-2
DNA: TGTGCCAGCAGCTTAGGCAGGGGGCTCTATAATTCACCCCTCCACTTT
CDR3: CASSLGRGLYNSPLHF

J: TRBJ2-3
size: -
length: 15
D: TRBD2
V: TRBV20-1
DNA: TGCAGTGCTAGGGGCGCAGCGGGAGTTACAGATACGCAGTATTTT
CDR3: CSARGAAGVTDTQYF

J: TRBJ2-7
size: -
length: 14
D: -
V: TRBV12-3/TRBV12-4
DNA: TGTGCCAGCAGCCTTACAGGGGGGGATTCGTTGCAGTACTTC
CDR3: CASSLTGGDSLQYF

J: TRBJ2-7
size: few
length: 11
D: -
V: TRBV19
DNA: TGTGCCACAGACCCTCCCTACGAGCAGTACTTC
CDR3: CATDPPYEQYF

J: TRBJ2-1
size: few
length: 14
D: TRBD1
V: TRBV6-2/TRBV6-3
DNA: TGTGCCAGCAGTTTCGCAGGGACAGTCAATGAGCAGTTCTTC
CDR3: CASSFAGTVNEQFF

J: TRBJ2-7
size: few
length: 14
D: TRBD2
V: TRBV7-2
DNA: TGTGCCAGCAGCACACTAGCGGGGGCCTACGAGCAGTACTTC
CDR3: CASSTLAGAYEQYF

J: TRBJ2-7
size: -
length: 13
D: TRBD2
V: TRBV20-1
DNA: TGCAGTCAGACTAGCGGGGGATACTACGAGCAGTACTTC
CDR3: CSQTSGGYYEQYF

J: TRBJ1-1
size: few
length: 13
D: -
V: TRBV12-3/TRBV12-4
DNA: TGTGCCAGCAGTTTAGGGCAGGGCTCTGAAGCTTTCTTT
CDR3: CASSLGQGSEAFF

J: TRBJ2-7
size: many
length: 13
D: TRBD2
V: TRBV7-2
DNA: TGTGCCACGAAGAGGCTAGCGGGCTACGAGCAGTACTTC
CDR3: CATKRLAGYEQYF

J: TRBJ1-1
size: many
length: 15
D: TRBD1
V: TRBV7-2
DNA: TGTGCCAGCAGCCCACAAGGGACAGGGAACACTGAAGCTTTCTTT
CDR3: CASSPQGTGNTEAFF

J: TRBJ2-7
size: once
length: 15
D: TRBD1
V: TRBV30
DNA: TGTGCCCTCCGGGACAGGGGGATGTTGTCCTACGAGCAGTACTTC
CDR3: CALRDRGMLSYEQYF

J: TRBJ2-6
size: -
length: 16
D: -
V: TRBV18
DNA: TGTGCCAGCTCACCGTGGCAGGGGTCTGGGGCCAACGTCCTGACTTTC
CDR3: CASSPWQGSGANVLTF

J: TRBJ2-1
size: few
length: 15
D: TRBD2
V: TRBV7-2
DNA: TGTGCCAGCAGCCCAGGCGGGACTAGTTTCTATGAGCAGTTCTTC
CDR3: CASSPGGTSFYEQFF

J: TRBJ2-3
size: -
length: 17
D: -
V: TRBV11-2
DNA: TGTGCCAGCAGCTTAAGTTCGTTCCAATCCGGAACAGATACGCAGTATTTT
CDR3: CASSLSSFQSGTDTQYF

J: TRBJ1-2
size: many
length: 13
D: -
V: TRBV10-3
DNA: TGTGCCATCAGTGAGGCTCTGGGGGCAAGCTACACCTTC
CDR3: CAISEALGASYTF

J: TRBJ2-1
size: -
length: 13
D: TRBD2
V: TRBV7-2
DNA: TGTGCCAGCAGCTTCGGGAGGGGTAGGGAGCAGTTCTTC
CDR3: CASSFGRGREQFF

J: TRBJ2-7
size: few
length: 15
D: -
V: TRBV7-2
DNA: TGTGCCAGCAGCTTAGAATCGTTTGGGGTCCACGAGCAGTACTTC
CDR3: CASSLESFGVHEQYF

J: TRBJ2-1
size: many
length: 15
D: -
V: TRBV7-2
DNA: TGTGCCAGCAGCTCGCGGCGGGCCCTGGGCAATGAGCAGTTCTTC
CDR3: CASSSRRALGNEQFF

J: TRBJ1-1
size: many
length: 13
D: TRBD1
V: TRBV7-2
DNA: TGTGCCAGCAGCTTCGACAGGGGCACTGAAGCTTTCTTT
CDR3: CASSFDRGTEAFF

J: TRBJ1-6
size: few
length: 16
D: -
V: TRBV19
DNA: TGTGCCAGTAGTATATCTGGGAATCTCTATAATTCACCCCTCCACTTT
CDR3: CASSISGNLYNSPLHF

J: TRBJ2-1
size: few
length: 14
D: -
V: TRBV6-2/TRBV6-3
DNA: TGTGCCAGCAGTAGCAACCCGGACTACAATGAGCAGTTCTTC
CDR3: CASSSNPDYNEQFF